The rows below give T cell receptor beta chains drawn from one sample of a study of PD-L1 blockade in urothelial cancer. Assay used: immunoSEQ multiplex PCR; TCRdb lists only in-frame clones, some missing. Of 50,000 or so clones listed, approximately 85% were seen once; the top ten hold less than 2%. Here the sequenced sample was PBMCs, taken around atezolizumab (anti-PD-L1) treatment. The source of these receptors is a man between 45 and 60 years old with urothelial cancer. The CDR3 runs from the conserved cysteine through the conserved F or W. Each record gives: V gene, clone size, J gene, D gene, CDR3 DNA, CDR3 protein. A D gene is named only where the DNA matches it firmly. Clone size appears in some rows only: once, few, many, or a class for an expanded clone.

>TRBV5-1|NA|TRBJ2-7|TRBD1
TGCGCCAGCAGCTTTGAGCCGGACAGGGTTGCCTACGAGCAGTACTTC
CASSFEPDRVAYEQYF
>TRBV19|NA|TRBJ1-2|TRBD1
TGTGCCAGTAGTCCGGTCGAGGGGGCAAGCTATGGCTACACCTTC
CASSPVEGASYGYTF
>TRBV7-2|NA|TRBJ1-2|NA
TGTGCCAGCAGCTTACTGGGAGGCGACTATGGCTACACCTTC
CASSLLGGDYGYTF
>TRBV5-1|NA|TRBJ2-2|TRBD1
TGCGCCAGCAGCTACTACAGGGGGGCCGGGGAGCTGTTTTTT
CASSYYRGAGELFF
>TRBV18|once|TRBJ2-7|TRBD1
TGTGCCAGCTCACAGGGGACAGGGGGGCCCTACGAGCAGTACTTC
CASSQGTGGPYEQYF
>TRBV4-3|once|TRBJ2-5|TRBD2
TGCGCCAGCAGCCAAGGGATGTATCCGGGACTAGCGGGAGGTCGACAAGAGACCCAGTACTTC
CASSQGMYPGLAGGRQETQYF
>TRBV7-6|NA|TRBJ2-2|TRBD2
TGTGCCAGCAGCTTAGGTGGCGGGAGTCTTACCGGGGAGCTGTTTTTT
CASSLGGGSLTGELFF
>TRBV5-4|NA|TRBJ2-1|NA
TGTGCCAGCAGCTTGTATGGTAGCAATGAGCAGTTCTTC
CASSLYGSNEQFF
>TRBV7-3|NA|TRBJ2-7|NA
TGTGCCAGCAGCTTAAGCCAGGGGAGCTCCTACGAGCAGTACTTC
CASSLSQGSSYEQYF
>TRBV10-2|NA|TRBJ1-4|NA
TGCGCCTCCGGGGAGACAACTAATGAAAAACTGTTTTTT
CASGETTNEKLFF
>TRBV5-5|NA|TRBJ1-2|NA
TGTGCCAGCAGCTTGACTCCGAGTGGTGGCTACACCTTC
CASSLTPSGGYTF
>TRBV9|once|TRBJ2-6|TRBD2
TGTGCCAGCACCGGACTAGCGGGGGCTGGGGCCAACGTCCTGACTTTC
CASTGLAGAGANVLTF
>TRBV18|NA|TRBJ2-7|NA
TGTGCCAGCTCACCACCCGGGGGGCTGGGGTCCTACGAGCAGTACTTC
CASSPPGGLGSYEQYF
>TRBV18|NA|TRBJ1-2|NA
TGTGCCAGCTCACCAGAGAACCAGGGTAGTGGCTACACCTTC
CASSPENQGSGYTF
>TRBV29-1|NA|TRBJ2-2|TRBD1
TGCAGCGTTGGCCCGGACAGGGCGTACACCGGGGAGCTGTTTTTT
CSVGPDRAYTGELFF
>TRBV5-5|NA|TRBJ2-1|NA
TGTGCCAGCAGCGATTCACGTCTATCCTACAATGAGCAGTTCTTC
CASSDSRLSYNEQFF
>TRBV18|NA|TRBJ2-7|NA
TGTGCCAGCTCACCGTCCAGGGCTACCTACGAGCAGTACTTC
CASSPSRATYEQYF
>TRBV5-8|NA|TRBJ2-5|TRBD1
TGTGCCAGCAGCTTGGAAGGGGGGACAGGGGAGACCCAGTACTTC
CASSLEGGTGETQYF
>TRBV18|NA|TRBJ2-5|TRBD1
TGTGCCAGCTCACCCGGACAGGGGTCCTCGGGGACCCAGTACTTC
CASSPGQGSSGTQYF
>TRBV9|NA|TRBJ2-2|NA
TGTGCCAGCAGCGTAGCGGGAACAGGGGTAGTTGGGAGGACCGGGGAGCTGTTTTTT
CASSVAGTGVVGRTGELFF
>TRBV9|NA|TRBJ2-1|TRBD2
TGTGCCAGCAGCGTTGATGGACTAGCGGTCAATGAGCAGTTCTTC
CASSVDGLAVNEQFF
>TRBV7-6|NA|TRBJ2-7|NA
TGTGCCAGCAGCCTGGCCCAGGGGCTCTCCTACGAGCAGTACTTC
CASSLAQGLSYEQYF
>TRBV6-6|few|TRBJ1-3|NA
TGTGCCAGCAGAGTTCTTAATGAGGACACCATATATTTT
CASRVLNEDTIYF
>TRBV12-5|once|TRBJ2-1|NA
TGTGCTAGTGGTTTGCCCAGGGATCAGTTCTTC
CASGLPRDQFF
>TRBV7-2|NA|TRBJ2-1|NA
TGTGCCAGCAGCTTAGGGCCTGAGCAGTTCTTC
CASSLGPEQFF
>TRBV2|NA|TRBJ2-7|NA
TGTGCCAGCAGCGTAGGACAGAACTACGAGCAGTACTTC
CASSVGQNYEQYF
>TRBV4-1|NA|TRBJ2-2|NA
TGCGCCAGCAGCCAAGATCCGAGGGCCGGGGAGCTGTTTTTT
CASSQDPRAGELFF
>TRBV2|NA|TRBJ1-5|NA
TGTGCCAGCAAGGCAGCGAGAAATCAGCCCCAGCATTTT
CASKAARNQPQHF
>TRBV11-2|NA|TRBJ1-1|NA
TGTGCCAGCAGCTTAGAGGGTCGAGGGATGAACACTGAAGCTTTCTTT
CASSLEGRGMNTEAFF
>TRBV15|NA|TRBJ2-2|NA
TGTGCCACCAGCAGAGATATGGCTCCCGCCGGGGAGCTGTTTTTT
CATSRDMAPAGELFF
>TRBV27|NA|TRBJ2-1|TRBD1
TGTGCCAGCAGTTTGGGGACAGCAATAGATGAGCAGTTCTTC
CASSLGTAIDEQFF
>TRBV19|NA|TRBJ2-7|TRBD2
TGTGCCAGTAGTCGCGCGACTAGCGGGAGCTCCTACGAGCAGTACTTC
CASSRATSGSSYEQYF
>TRBV29-1|NA|TRBJ2-1|TRBD2
TGCAGCGTTTGGACTAGCGGGCACTTAATCTCCTACAATGAGCAGTTCTTC
CSVWTSGHLISYNEQFF
>TRBV6-5|NA|TRBJ2-1|NA
TGTGCCAGCAGTGGGCCGATTGGGGGGAATGAGCAGTTCTTC
CASSGPIGGNEQFF
>TRBV7-9|NA|TRBJ2-1|TRBD2
TGTGCCAGCAGCCCGGGACTAGCGGACTCCTACAATGAGCAGTTCTTC
CASSPGLADSYNEQFF
>TRBV25-1|NA|TRBJ1-3|TRBD1
TGTGCCAGCAGTGGACAGGGGGCGGTTGGAAACACCATATATTTT
CASSGQGAVGNTIYF
>TRBV28|NA|TRBJ2-2|TRBD2
TGTGCCAGCAGTTCTAGACTAGCGCTTACCGGGGAGCTGTTTTTT
CASSSRLALTGELFF
>TRBV11-2|NA|TRBJ2-7|TRBD1
TGTGCCAGCAGCATCCGGGACAGATTCTACGAGCAGTACTTC
CASSIRDRFYEQYF
>TRBV6-1|NA|TRBJ2-5|TRBD1
TGTGCCAGCATTGACAGGGGGGCGGCCGGGAGAAAGGGAGAGACCCAGTACTTC
CASIDRGAAGRKGETQYF
>TRBV9|once|TRBJ2-5|NA
TGTGCCAGCAGCGTAGATCCCGGGATGGAGACCCAGTACTTC
CASSVDPGMETQYF
>TRBV28|NA|TRBJ2-1|TRBD2
TGTGCCAGCAGTAGCGGGAGGGAGCAGTTCTTC
CASSSGREQFF
>TRBV10-2|NA|TRBJ1-1|NA
TGCGCCAGCACCGGACAGACCAACACTGAAGCTTTCTTT
CASTGQTNTEAFF
>TRBV2|NA|TRBJ1-5|NA
TGTGCCAGCAGACCTCCTCCCCCTTCTATGCCCCAGCATTTT
CASRPPPPSMPQHF
>TRBV30|NA|TRBJ1-2|NA
TGTGCCTGGAGTGACAGGGACTATGGCTACACCTTC
CAWSDRDYGYTF
>TRBV27|NA|TRBJ2-7|TRBD2
TGTGCCAGCAGTTTAACGGGACTAGCGGCCTACGAGCAGTACTTC
CASSLTGLAAYEQYF
>TRBV30|NA|TRBJ2-3|TRBD2
TGTGCCTGGAGTGTGGAGCTAGCGGGGGGCACAGATACGCAGTATTTT
CAWSVELAGGTDTQYF
>TRBV6-6|NA|TRBJ2-5|TRBD2
TGTGCCAGCAGTTACGACTCGGTAGCGGGAGGTGAGACCCAGTACTTC
CASSYDSVAGGETQYF
>TRBV4-1|NA|TRBJ2-1|TRBD2
TGCGCCAGCAGCCAACCGACTAGCGGGAGGAACTACAATGAGCAGTTCTTC
CASSQPTSGRNYNEQFF